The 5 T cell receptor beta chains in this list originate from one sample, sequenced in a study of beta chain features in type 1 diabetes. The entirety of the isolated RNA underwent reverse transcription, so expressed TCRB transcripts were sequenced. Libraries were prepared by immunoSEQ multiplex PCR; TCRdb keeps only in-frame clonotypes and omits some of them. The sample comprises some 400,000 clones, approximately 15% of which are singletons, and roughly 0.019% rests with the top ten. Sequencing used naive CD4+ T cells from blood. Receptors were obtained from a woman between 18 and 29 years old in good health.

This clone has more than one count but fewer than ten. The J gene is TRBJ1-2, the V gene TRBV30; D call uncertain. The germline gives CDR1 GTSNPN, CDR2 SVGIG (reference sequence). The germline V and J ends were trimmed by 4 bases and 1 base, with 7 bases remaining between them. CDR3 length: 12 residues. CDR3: CAWNRGNYGYTF. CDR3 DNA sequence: TGTGCCTGGAACCGGGGTAACTATGGCTACACCTTC. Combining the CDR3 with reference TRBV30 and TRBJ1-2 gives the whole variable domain SQTIHQWPATLVQPVGSPLSLECTVEGTSNPNLYWYRQAAGRGLQLLFYSVGIGQISSEVPQNLSASRPQDRQFILSSKKLLLSDSGFYLCAWNRGNYGYTFGSGTRLTVV.

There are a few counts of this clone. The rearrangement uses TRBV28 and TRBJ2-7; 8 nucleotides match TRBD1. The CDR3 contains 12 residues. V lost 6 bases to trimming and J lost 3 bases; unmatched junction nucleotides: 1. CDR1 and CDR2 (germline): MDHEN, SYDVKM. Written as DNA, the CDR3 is TGTGCCAGCAGCGGACAGGGCTACGAGCAGTACTTC. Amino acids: CASSGQGYEQYF. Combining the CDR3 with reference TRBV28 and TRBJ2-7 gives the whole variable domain DVKVTQSSRYLVKRTGEKVFLECVQDMDHENMFWYRQDPGLGLRLIYFSYDVKMKEKGDIPEGYSVSREKKERFSLILESASTNQTSMYLCASSGQGYEQYFGPGTRLTVT.

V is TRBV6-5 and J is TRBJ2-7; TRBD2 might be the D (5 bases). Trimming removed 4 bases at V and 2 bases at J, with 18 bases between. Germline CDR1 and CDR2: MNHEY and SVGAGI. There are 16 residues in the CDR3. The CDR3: CASSSDPAVPTYEQYF. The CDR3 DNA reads TGTGCCAGCAGTTCCGATCCAGCGGTTCCTACCTACGAGCAGTACTTC.

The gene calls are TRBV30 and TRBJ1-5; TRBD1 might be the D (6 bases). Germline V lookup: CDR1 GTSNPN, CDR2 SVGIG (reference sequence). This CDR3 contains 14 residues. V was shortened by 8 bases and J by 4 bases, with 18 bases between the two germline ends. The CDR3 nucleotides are TGTGCCCGGGTGAGGGACACCATAAATCAGCCCCAGCATTTT. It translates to CARVRDTINQPQHF.

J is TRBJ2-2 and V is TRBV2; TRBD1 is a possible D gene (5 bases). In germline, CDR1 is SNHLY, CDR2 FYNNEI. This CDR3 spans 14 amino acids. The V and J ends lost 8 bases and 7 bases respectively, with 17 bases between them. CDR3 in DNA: TGTGCCAGCCTAGGGGAAGCGACGGACGGGGAGCTGTTTTTT. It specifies CASLGEATDGELFF.